The clone carrying this T cell receptor beta chain appeared a few times. Its cognate antigen is unknown. A second PCR of about 6 to 11 cycles used a sample-barcoded 5' primer and a J-beta primer mix. TCRdb re-called the 5' RACE reads through MiXCR, storing one row per CDR3 protein. The data show 1.5 million to 2 million distinct CDR3 sequences, 30% to 40% seen once. The sample belongs to a study of blood T cells in healthy people across ages. Study conclusions and caveats: Older age went with lower TCR beta diversity per million T cells, in a roughly linear way. No one knew whether donors had CMV, which possibly confounded expanded clonotype changes.

The CDR3 spans 12 residues. Deletions cut 4 bases from V and 1 base from J, with 7 bases between. Germline V lookup: CDR1 DFQATT, CDR2 SNEGSKA (reference sequence). Peripheral blood from each donor was collected in a volume of approximately 10 milliliters. The chain carries TRBV20-1 and TRBJ1-2; D uncertain. This clonotype was obtained from a woman aged 25 to 39 in good health. What was sequenced was blood. This CDR3 is CSAKNSNYGYTF. CDR3 in DNA: TGCAGTGCTAAGAACAGTAACTATGGCTACACCTTC.